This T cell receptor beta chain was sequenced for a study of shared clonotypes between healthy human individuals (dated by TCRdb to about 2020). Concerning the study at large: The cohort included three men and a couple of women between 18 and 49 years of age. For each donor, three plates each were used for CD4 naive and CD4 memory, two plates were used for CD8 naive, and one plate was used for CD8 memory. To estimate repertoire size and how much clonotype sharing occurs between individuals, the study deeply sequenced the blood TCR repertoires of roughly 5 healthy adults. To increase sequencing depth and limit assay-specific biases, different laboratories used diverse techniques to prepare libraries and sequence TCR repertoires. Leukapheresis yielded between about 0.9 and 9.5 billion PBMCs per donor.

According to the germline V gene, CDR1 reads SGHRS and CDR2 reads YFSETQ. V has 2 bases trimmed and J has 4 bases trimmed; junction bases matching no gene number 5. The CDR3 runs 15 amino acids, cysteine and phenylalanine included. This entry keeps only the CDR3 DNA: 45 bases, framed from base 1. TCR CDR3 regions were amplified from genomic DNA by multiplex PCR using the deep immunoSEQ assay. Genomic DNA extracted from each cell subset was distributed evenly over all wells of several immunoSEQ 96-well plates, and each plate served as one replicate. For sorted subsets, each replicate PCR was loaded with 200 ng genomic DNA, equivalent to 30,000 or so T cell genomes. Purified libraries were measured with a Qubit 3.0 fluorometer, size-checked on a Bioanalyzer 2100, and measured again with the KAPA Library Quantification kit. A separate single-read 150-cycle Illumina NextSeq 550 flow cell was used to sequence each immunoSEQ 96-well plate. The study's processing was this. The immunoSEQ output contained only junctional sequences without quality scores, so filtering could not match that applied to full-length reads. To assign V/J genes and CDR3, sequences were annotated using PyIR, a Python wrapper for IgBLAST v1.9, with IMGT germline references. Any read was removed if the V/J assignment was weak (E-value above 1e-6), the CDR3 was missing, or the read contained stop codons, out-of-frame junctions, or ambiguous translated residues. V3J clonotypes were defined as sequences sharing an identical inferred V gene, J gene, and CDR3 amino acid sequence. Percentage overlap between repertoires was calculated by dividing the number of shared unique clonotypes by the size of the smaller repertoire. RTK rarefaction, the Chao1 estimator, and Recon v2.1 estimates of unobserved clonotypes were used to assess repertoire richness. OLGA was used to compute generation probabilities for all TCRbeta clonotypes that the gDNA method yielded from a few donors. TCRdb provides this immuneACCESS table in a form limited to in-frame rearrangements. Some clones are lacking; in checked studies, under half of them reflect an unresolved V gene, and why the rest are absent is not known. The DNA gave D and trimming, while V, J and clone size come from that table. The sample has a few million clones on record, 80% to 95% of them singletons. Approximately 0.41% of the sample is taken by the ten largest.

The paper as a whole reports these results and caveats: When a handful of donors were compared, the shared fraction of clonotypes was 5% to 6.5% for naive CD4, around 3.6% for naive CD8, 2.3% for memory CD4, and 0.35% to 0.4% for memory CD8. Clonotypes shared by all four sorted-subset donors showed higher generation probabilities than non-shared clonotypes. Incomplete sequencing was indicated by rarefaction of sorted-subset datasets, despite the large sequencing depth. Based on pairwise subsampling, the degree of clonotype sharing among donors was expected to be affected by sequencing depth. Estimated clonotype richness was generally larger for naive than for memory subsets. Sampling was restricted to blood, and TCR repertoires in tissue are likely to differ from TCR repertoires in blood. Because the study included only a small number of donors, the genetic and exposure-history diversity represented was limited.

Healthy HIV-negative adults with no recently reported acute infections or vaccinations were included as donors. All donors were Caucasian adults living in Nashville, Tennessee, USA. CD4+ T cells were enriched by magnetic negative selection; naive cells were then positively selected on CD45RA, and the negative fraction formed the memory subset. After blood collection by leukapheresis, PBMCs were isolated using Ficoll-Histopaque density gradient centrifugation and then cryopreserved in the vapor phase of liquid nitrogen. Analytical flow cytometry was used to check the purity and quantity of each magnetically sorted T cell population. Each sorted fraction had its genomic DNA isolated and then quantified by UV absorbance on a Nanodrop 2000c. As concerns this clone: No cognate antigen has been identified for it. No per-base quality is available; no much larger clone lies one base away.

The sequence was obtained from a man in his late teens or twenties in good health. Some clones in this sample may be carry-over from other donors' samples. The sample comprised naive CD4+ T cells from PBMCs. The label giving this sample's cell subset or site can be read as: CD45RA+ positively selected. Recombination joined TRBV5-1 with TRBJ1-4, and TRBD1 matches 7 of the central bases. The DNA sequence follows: TGCGCCAGCAGCTTCCGACAGGGTAATAATGAAAAACTGTTTTTT. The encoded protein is CASSFRQGNNEKLFF.